The entry below describes one T cell receptor beta chain. Profiled with immunoSEQ multiplex PCR; TCRdb holds only in-frame clones, not every one. The sample has about 980,000 clones, 70% to 85% seen once. The record originates from a study of shared clonotypes between healthy human individuals. V lost 3 bases to trimming and J lost 0 bases; unmatched junction nucleotides: 9. The CDR3 is 16 residues long. CDR1 is GTSNPN, CDR2 SVGIG, per germline (reference sequence). V gene TRBV30 combines with J gene TRBJ1-2, with TRBD1 matching 8 bases. This sequence originates from a man aged 18 to 29 in good health. Sequencing was done on a sample of memory CD4+ T cells sorted from blood. The subset denotes: CD45RA-negative fraction. CDR3 sequence (DNA): TGTGCCTGGAGAAAACAGGGGGGGTCGGCTAACTATGGCTACACCTTC. Translated, it gives CAWRKQGGSANYGYTF.